This TCR beta chain came from a study of blood T cell repertoires in COVID-19 (TCRdb year 2020). About the investigation overall: The collaborator samples originated in the United States, Italy and Spain and spanned the acute and convalescent phases of COVID-19. The prospective study material was composed of cDNA or gDNA derived from T cells, B-cell-depleted T cells, or PBMCs. The dataset comprised deeply sampled blood TCRbeta repertoires from subjects exposed to, actively infected with, or recovered from COVID-19. The repertoires were released in a freely available public database meant as a resource for research on the immune response to SARS-CoV-2. Samples came from the ongoing ImmuneRACE study (first 160 participants) plus 1,254 subjects from 6 global collaborators. Sample metadata almost always included a de-identified subject ID, COVID-19 status, age in years and sex. Where available, HLA class I and class II types were obtained from metadata supplied by the sample provider rather than from assay-based typing. Here is what the overall study found, with its caveats: Clinical and demographic metadata were provided uncurated, with the amount varying by source and participant.

The CDR3 numbers 13 residues from cysteine through phenylalanine. Just CDR3 DNA is preserved here, 39 bases in frame from base 1. V is shortened by 5 bases, J by 4 bases, and the region joining them spans 9 bases. CDR1 and CDR2 are drawn from the germline V gene: MNHEY, SVGAGI. Of note for this clone: Its antigen is still unknown. Base qualities are not recorded, but no much larger clone differs from it by a single base.

TCRbeta CDR3 regions were amplified from genomic DNA using the immunoSEQ Assay, a bias-controlled multiplex PCR. Per the source publication's procedure: The number of nucleated cells in each sample was estimated from the amplification of reference gene primers within the assay. To quantify the absolute abundance of each unique TCRbeta CDR3 rearrangement, sequence reads were collapsed and filtered. For each sample, productive Simpson clonality was calculated by taking the square root of Simpson's diversity index across productive rearrangements. The table comes from immuneACCESS by way of TCRdb, which keeps in-frame sequences with V and J called. Part of the clones is missing from these tables; in studies checked, under half for an unresolved V gene and the rest for unknown reasons. The D gene and trimming were derived from the DNA, and the V and J assignments and clone size from that table. For this sample the table gives some 97,000 clones, of which over 75% were detected only once. The top ten clones comprise about 5% of the sample.

The collaborating institutions used their own protocols to collect whole blood in K2EDTA tubes. For TCRbeta analysis, collaborators shipped samples in one of three forms: frozen whole blood, isolated PBMCs, or DNA extracted from either of those sample types. This sequence originates from a man aged 50-60 years with acute or convalescent COVID-19. Material for sequencing was peripheral blood. The chain employs TRBV6-5 and TRBJ1-5, with the D gene call left open. The CDR3 is CASSRSPNQPQHF. The DNA sequence reads TGTGCCAGCAGTCGGTCGCCAAATCAGCCCCAGCATTTT.